The 2 T cell receptor beta chains below were found in one sample sequenced in a study of T cell repertoires in cytomegalovirus infection. These TCRs are of unknown antigen specificity. One entry per CDR3 protein, called by TCRdb with MiXCR from the reads. The sample has 700,000 to 900,000 distinct CDR3 sequences; 29% are singletons. Sequences were derived from cultured CD8+ T cells from PBMCs, sampled from culture after CMV antigen stimulation. The source of these receptors is a human donor in good health (CMV status not recorded). Some clones in this sample may be carry-over from other donors' samples.

This clonotype occurred many times. The chain couples TRBV7-2 to TRBJ2-2, with TRBD2 matching over 10 bases. V shed 3 bases and J 4 bases; nucleotides not matched to a gene: 5. The CDR3 consists of 16 residues. The germline V gene encodes CDR1 SGHTA and CDR2 FQGNSA. The CDR3 nucleotides read TGTGCCAGCAGCTTCCCAGCGGGGGGGAGCACCGGGGAGCTGTTTTTT. Protein product: CASSFPAGGSTGELFF.

This clonotype was seen only a few times. V usage is TRBV19 and J usage is TRBJ2-7; 8 bases agree with TRBD2. Trimming removed 5 bases from V and 3 bases from J; junction bases left unmatched: 6. Looked up from germline, CDR1 is LNHDA and CDR2 is SQIVND (reference sequence). There are 14 residues in the CDR3. The CDR3, as DNA: TGTGCCAGTAGTCTCAGCGGGGGCCTCTACGAGCAGTACTTC. Its translation: CASSLSGGLYEQYF.